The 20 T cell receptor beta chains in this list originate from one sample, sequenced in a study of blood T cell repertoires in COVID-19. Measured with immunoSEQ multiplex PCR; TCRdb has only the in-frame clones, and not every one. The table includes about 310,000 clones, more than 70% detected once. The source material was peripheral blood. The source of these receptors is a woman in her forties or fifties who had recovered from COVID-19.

The CDR3 sequence is CAWSSRGGSQPQHF. The CDR3 DNA reads as TGTGCCTGGAGTTCGCGGGGAGGGAGTCAGCCCCAGCATTTT. The chain recombines TRBV30 with TRBJ1-5; D remains unclear. The germline gives CDR1 GTSNPN, CDR2 SVGIG (reference sequence). This CDR3 has 14 residues. Trimming removed 2 bases at V and 6 bases at J, with 14 bases between.

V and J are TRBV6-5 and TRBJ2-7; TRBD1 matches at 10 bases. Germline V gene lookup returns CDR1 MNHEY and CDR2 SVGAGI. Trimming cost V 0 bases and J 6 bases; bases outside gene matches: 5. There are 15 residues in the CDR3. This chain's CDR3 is CASSYSPGTGAEQYF. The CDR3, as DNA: TGTGCCAGCAGTTACTCCCCCGGGACAGGGGCCGAGCAGTACTTC.

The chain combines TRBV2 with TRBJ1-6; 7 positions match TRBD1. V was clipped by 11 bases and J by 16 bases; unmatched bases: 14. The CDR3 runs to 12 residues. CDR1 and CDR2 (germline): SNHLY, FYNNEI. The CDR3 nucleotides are TGTGCCGGGCACCGACAGGGTTCCGTTCTCCACTTT. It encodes CAGHRQGSVLHF.

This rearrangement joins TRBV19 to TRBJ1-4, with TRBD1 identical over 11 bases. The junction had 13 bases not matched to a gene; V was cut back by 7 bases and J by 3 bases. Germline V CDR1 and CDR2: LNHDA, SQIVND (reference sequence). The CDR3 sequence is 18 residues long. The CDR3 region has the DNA TGTGCCAGTACCCCACTCGTCCGGGACAGGGGGGCTAATGAAAAACTGTTTTTT. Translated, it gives CASTPLVRDRGANEKLFF. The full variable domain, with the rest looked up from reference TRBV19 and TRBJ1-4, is DGGITQSPKYLFRKEGQNVTLSCEQNLNHDAMYWYRQDPGQGLRLIYYSQIVNDFQKGDIAEGYSVSREKKESFPLTVTSAQKNPTAFYLCASTPLVRDRGANEKLFFGSGTQLSVL.

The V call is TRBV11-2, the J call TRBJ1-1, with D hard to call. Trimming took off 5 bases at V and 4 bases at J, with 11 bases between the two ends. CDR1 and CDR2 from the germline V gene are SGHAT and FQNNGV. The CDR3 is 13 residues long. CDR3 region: CASSPVLSTEAFF. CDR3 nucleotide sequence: TGTGCCAGCAGCCCAGTCTTAAGCACTGAAGCTTTCTTT.

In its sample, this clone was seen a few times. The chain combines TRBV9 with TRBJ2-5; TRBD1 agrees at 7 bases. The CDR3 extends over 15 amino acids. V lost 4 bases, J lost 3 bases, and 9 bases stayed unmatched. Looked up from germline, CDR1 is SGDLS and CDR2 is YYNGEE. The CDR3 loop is CASSYGQDSKETQYF. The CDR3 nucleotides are TGTGCCAGCAGCTATGGACAGGACAGCAAAGAGACCCAGTACTTC. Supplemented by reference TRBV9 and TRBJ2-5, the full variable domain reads DSGVTQTPKHLITATGQRVTLRCSPRSGDLSVYWYQQSLDQGLQFLIQYYNGEERAKGNILERFSAQQFPDLHSELNLSSLELGDSALYFCASSYGQDSKETQYFGPGTRLLVL.

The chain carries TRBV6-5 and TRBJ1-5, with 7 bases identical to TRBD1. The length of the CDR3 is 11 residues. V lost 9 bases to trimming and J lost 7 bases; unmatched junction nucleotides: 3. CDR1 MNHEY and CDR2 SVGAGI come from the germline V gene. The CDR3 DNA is TGTGCCAGTTCACAGGGGCAGCCCCAGCATTTT. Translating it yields CASSQGQPQHF.

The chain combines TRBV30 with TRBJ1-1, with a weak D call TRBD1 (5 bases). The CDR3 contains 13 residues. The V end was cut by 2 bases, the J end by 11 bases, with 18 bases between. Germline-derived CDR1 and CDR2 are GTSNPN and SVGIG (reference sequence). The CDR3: CAWSSKRQSGAFF. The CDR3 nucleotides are TGTGCCTGGAGTTCAAAAAGACAGAGCGGGGCTTTCTTT.

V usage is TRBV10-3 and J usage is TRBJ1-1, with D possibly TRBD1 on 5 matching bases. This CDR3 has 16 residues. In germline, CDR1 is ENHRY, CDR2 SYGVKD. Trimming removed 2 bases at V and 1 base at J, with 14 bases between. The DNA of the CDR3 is TGTGCCATCAGTGAGGGCCCGGGGGAGCAGAACACTGAAGCTTTCTTT. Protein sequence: CAISEGPGEQNTEAFF.

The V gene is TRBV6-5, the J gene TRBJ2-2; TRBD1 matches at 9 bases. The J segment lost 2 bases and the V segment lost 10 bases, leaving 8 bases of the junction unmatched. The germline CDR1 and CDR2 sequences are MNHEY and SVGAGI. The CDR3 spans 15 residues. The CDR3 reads CATTRDRENTGELFF. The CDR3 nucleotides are TGTGCCACGACCAGGGACAGGGAAAACACCGGGGAGCTGTTTTTT.

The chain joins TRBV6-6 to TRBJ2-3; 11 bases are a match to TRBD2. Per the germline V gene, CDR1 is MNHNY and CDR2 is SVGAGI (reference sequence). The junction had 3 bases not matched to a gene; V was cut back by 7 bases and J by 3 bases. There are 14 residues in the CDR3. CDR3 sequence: CASTLAGGTDTQYF. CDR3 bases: TGTGCCAGCACGCTAGCGGGGGGTACAGATACGCAGTATTTT.

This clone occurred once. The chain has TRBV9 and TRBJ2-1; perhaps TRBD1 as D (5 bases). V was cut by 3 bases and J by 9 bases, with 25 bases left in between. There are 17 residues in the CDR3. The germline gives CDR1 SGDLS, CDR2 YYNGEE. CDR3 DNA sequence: TGTGCCAGCAGCGAGTCGGTCGGACACGGGTCTTCGGGTGAGCAGTTCTTC. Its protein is CASSESVGHGSSGEQFF.

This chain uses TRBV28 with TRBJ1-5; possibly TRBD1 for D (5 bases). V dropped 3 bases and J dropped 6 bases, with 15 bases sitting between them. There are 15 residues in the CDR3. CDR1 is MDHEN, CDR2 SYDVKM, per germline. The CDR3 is CASSFLGREGQPQHF. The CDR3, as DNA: TGTGCCAGCAGTTTTCTGGGCAGGGAGGGTCAGCCCCAGCATTTT. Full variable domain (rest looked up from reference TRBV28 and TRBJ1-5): DVKVTQSSRYLVKRTGEKVFLECVQDMDHENMFWYRQDPGLGLRLIYFSYDVKMKEKGDIPEGYSVSREKKERFSLILESASTNQTSMYLCASSFLGREGQPQHFGDGTRLSIL.

The CDR3 is CASSPGDTQYF. In nucleotides, the CDR3 is TGTGCCAGCAGCCCGGGAGATACGCAGTATTTT. The rearrangement joins TRBV6-5 to TRBJ2-3; D gene unclear. V lost 6 bases and J 5 bases, leaving 6 bases between the germline ends. The CDR3 extends over 11 amino acids. CDR1 is MNHEY and CDR2 is SVGAGI in the germline V gene.

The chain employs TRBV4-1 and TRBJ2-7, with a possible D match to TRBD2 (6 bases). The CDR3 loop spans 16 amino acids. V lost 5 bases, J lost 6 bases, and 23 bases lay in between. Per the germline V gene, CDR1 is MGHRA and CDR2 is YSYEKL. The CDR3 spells CASSSPPGLGRVEQYF. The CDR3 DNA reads TGCGCCAGCAGCTCTCCCCCGGGACTGGGAAGGGTCGAGCAGTACTTC.

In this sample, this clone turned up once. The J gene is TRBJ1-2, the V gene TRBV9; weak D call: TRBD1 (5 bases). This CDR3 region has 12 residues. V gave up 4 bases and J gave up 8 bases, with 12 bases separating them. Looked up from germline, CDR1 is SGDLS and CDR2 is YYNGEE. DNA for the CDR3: TGTGCCAGCAGCCCTAACAGGAACGGCTACACCTTC. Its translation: CASSPNRNGYTF. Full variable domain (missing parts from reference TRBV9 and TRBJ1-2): DSGVTQTPKHLITATGQRVTLRCSPRSGDLSVYWYQQSLDQGLQFLIQYYNGEERAKGNILERFSAQQFPDLHSELNLSSLELGDSALYFCASSPNRNGYTFGSGTRLTVV.

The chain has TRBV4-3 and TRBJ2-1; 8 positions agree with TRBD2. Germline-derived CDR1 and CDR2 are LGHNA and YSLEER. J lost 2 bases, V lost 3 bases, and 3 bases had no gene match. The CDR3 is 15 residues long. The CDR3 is CASSHRGGPYNEQFF. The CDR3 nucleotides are TGCGCCAGCAGCCATCGGGGGGGCCCCTACAATGAGCAGTTCTTC.

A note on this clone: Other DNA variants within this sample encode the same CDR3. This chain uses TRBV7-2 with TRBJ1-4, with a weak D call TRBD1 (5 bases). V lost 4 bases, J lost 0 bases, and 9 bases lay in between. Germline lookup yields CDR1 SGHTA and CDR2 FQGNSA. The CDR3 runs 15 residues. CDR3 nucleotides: TGTGCCAGCAGCTCCCAAGGGGCAACTAATGAAAAACTGTTTTTT. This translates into CASSSQGATNEKLFF.

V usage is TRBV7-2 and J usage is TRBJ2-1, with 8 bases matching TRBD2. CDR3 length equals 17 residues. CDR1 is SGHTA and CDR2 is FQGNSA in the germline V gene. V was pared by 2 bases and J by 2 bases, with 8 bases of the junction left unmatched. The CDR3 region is CASSLQSGGPPYNEQFF. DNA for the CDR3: TGTGCCAGCAGCTTACAAAGCGGGGGTCCCCCCTACAATGAGCAGTTCTTC. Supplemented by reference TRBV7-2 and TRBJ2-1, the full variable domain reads GAGVSQSPSNKVTEKGKDVELRCDPISGHTALYWYRQSLGQGLEFLIYFQGNSAPDKSGLPSDRFSAERTGGSVSTLTIQRTQQEDSAVYLCASSLQSGGPPYNEQFFGPGTRLTVL.

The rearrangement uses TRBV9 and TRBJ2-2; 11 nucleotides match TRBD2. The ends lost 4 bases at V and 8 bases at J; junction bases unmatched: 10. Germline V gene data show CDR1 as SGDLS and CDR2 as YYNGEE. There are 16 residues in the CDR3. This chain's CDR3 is CASSPRTSGSRGELFF. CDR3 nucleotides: TGTGCCAGCAGCCCCCGGACTAGCGGGTCCCGGGGGGAGCTGTTTTTT.